This T cell receptor (beta chain) was sequenced during a study of cytotoxic CD8 clonotypes in ibrutinib-treated CLL. Study-wide findings and caveats: Treatment saw public clonotypes, which were uncommon, either contract or stay stable.

The CDR3 extends over 14 amino acids. Germline loops: CDR1 SNHLY, CDR2 FYNNEI. V was pared by 3 bases and J by 0 bases, with 9 bases between. Method: immunoSEQ multiplex PCR; TCRdb's copy keeps in-frame clones and lacks some. The sample shows 130,000 to 150,000 clones, around three quarters of them seen only once. Points on this clone: The antigen is undetermined.

The chain combines TRBV2 with TRBJ2-7; D might be TRBD1 (6 bases). The sequencing here drew on PBMCs, taken after 12 months of ibrutinib treatment. The sequence came from a human donor with chronic lymphocytic leukemia. CDR3 amino acids: CASSDGTNSYEQYF. The CDR3 DNA follows: TGTGCCAGCAGTGACGGGACAAACTCCTACGAGCAGTACTTC.